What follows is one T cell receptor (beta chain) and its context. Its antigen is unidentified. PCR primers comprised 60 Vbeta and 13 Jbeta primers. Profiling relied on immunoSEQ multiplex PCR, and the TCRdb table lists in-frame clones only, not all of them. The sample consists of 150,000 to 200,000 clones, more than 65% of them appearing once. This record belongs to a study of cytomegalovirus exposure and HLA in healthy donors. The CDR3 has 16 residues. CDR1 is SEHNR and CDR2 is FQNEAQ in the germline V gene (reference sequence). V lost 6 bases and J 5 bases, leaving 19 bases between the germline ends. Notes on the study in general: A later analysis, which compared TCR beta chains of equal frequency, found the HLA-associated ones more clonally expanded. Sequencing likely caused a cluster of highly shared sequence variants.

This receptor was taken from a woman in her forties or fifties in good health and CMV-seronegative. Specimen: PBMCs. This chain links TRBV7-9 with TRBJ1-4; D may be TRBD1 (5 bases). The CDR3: CASRPGLMELNEKLFF. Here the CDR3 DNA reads TGTGCCAGCAGACCGGGACTTATGGAGTTGAATGAAAAACTGTTTTTT.